The rows below give T cell receptor beta chains drawn from one sample of a study of cytomegalovirus exposure and HLA in healthy donors. Profiled with immunoSEQ multiplex PCR; TCRdb holds only in-frame clones, not every one. The top ten hold over 0.95% of the sample, which has about 160,000 clones, about 75% seen once. Input material: PBMCs. These TCRs come from a woman in her forties or fifties in good health and CMV-seropositive. Each CDR3 is given with its conserved first and last residue. The D gene is left open where the match is weak. Expanded clones get a size class; other rows say once, few or many, or leave the size out.

d_call,v_call,j_call,clone_size,cdr3_aa,cdr3_nt
TRBD1,TRBV29-1,TRBJ2-5,NA,CSVGGLREEQYF,TGCAGCGTAGGGGGCCTCCGGGAAGAGCAGTACTTC
NA,TRBV9,TRBJ1-3,NA,CASSVESRGSGNTIYF,TGTGCCAGCAGCGTAGAGTCACGGGGCTCTGGAAACACCATATATTTT
TRBD1,TRBV6-4,TRBJ1-2,NA,CASSAQGEGYTF,TGTGCCAGCAGTGCCCAGGGGGAGGGCTACACCTTC
NA,TRBV7-2,TRBJ2-7,NA,CASSLSSGAPSYEQYF,TGTGCCAGCAGCCTCAGTTCGGGAGCTCCCTCCTACGAGCAGTACTTC
NA,TRBV14,TRBJ1-4,NA,CASSQPNEKLFF,TGTGCCAGCAGCCAACCGAATGAAAAACTGTTTTTT
NA,TRBV7-2,TRBJ1-2,NA,CASSPLSRSYGYTF,TGTGCCAGCAGCCCGTTGTCCAGGTCCTATGGCTACACCTTC
TRBD1,TRBV5-1,TRBJ2-7,NA,CASSGSTGQEAEQYF,TGCGCCAGCAGCGGATCGACAGGGCAAGAGGCCGAGCAGTACTTC
TRBD1,TRBV9,TRBJ1-1,NA,CASSVGQGLNTEAFF,TGTGCCAGCAGCGTCGGACAGGGATTGAACACTGAAGCTTTCTTT
TRBD1,TRBV19,TRBJ2-7,few,CASSTQGAPSYEQYF,TGTGCCAGTAGTACCCAGGGGGCGCCGTCCTACGAGCAGTACTTC
TRBD2,TRBV6-1,TRBJ2-1,few,CASSDGTTTIRDEQFF,TGTGCCAGCAGTGATGGGACTACCACTATTCGTGATGAGCAGTTCTTC
TRBD1,TRBV7-8,TRBJ1-1,NA,CASSPGTGYLNTEAFF,TGTGCCAGCAGCCCCGGGACAGGATACCTGAACACTGAAGCTTTCTTT
NA,TRBV4-1,TRBJ1-1,few,CASSHSLIGGDEAFF,TGCGCCAGCAGCCATTCCCTGATAGGGGGGGATGAAGCTTTCTTT
TRBD2,TRBV11-2,TRBJ2-7,NA,CASSLASGSSYEQYF,TGTGCCAGCAGCTTAGCTAGCGGGAGCTCCTACGAGCAGTACTTC
TRBD1,TRBV6-5,TRBJ1-5,NA,CASRGRTGADQPQHF,TGTGCCAGCAGGGGGAGGACAGGGGCTGATCAGCCCCAGCATTTT
TRBD2,TRBV9,TRBJ2-7,NA,CASSVEGLGSSEQYF,TGTGCCAGCAGCGTAGAGGGACTAGGGTCTTCCGAGCAGTACTTC
NA,TRBV6-1,TRBJ2-7,few,CASSARDSYEQYF,TGTGCCAGCAGTGCCCGGGACTCCTACGAGCAGTACTTC
TRBD1,TRBV11-2,TRBJ1-1,once,CASSLAGGTEAFF,TGTGCCAGCAGCTTGGCAGGGGGCACTGAAGCTTTCTTT
NA,TRBV28,TRBJ1-4,NA,CASSGTGINEKLFF,TGTGCCAGCAGTGGAACAGGGATAAATGAAAAACTGTTTTTT
NA,TRBV5-1,TRBJ2-1,NA,CASSSGAGGFYNEQFF,TGCGCCAGCAGCTCGGGGGCAGGGGGATTTTACAATGAGCAGTTCTTC
NA,TRBV4-1,TRBJ2-7,NA,CASSQAYSAAQYF,TGCGCCAGCAGCCAAGCTTATTCGGCGGCGCAGTACTTC
NA,TRBV2,TRBJ2-1,NA,CASNPARFSVHEQFF,TGTGCCAGCAACCCCGCCCGTTTTAGCGTGCATGAGCAGTTCTTC
TRBD1,TRBV25-1,TRBJ1-4,NA,CASSPHPGTGETDEKLFF,TGTGCCAGCAGCCCCCACCCCGGGACAGGGGAGACGGATGAAAAACTGTTTTTT
TRBD1,TRBV6-5,TRBJ2-5,NA,CASIPPGQQETQYF,TGTGCCAGCATCCCCCCGGGACAGCAAGAGACCCAGTACTTC
TRBD1,TRBV4-3,TRBJ1-2,NA,CASSQDVGTGQNKGYTF,TGCGCCAGCAGCCAAGATGTTGGGACAGGGCAAAATAAGGGCTACACCTTC
NA,TRBV7-2,TRBJ1-5,NA,CASSLTLNNQPQHF,TGTGCCAGCAGCCTCACACTAAACAATCAGCCCCAGCATTTT
NA,TRBV4-3,TRBJ2-7,NA,CASSQDLQGFHEQYF,TGCGCCAGCAGCCAAGATCTTCAGGGTTTCCACGAGCAGTACTTC
TRBD2,TRBV29-1,TRBJ2-3,NA,CSYQKGLAGPHTDTQYF,TGCAGCTACCAAAAGGGACTAGCGGGGCCTCACACAGATACGCAGTATTTT
NA,TRBV19,TRBJ1-5,NA,CASSISRAVGNQPQHF,TGTGCCAGTAGTATTAGCAGGGCTGTTGGCAATCAGCCCCAGCATTTT
TRBD2,TRBV10-2,TRBJ2-7,NA,CASLGRGKRNFSYEQYF,TGCGCCAGCCTTGGGCGGGGGAAACGGAACTTCTCCTACGAGCAGTACTTC
NA,TRBV7-9,TRBJ1-2,NA,CASSPEVHYGYTF,TGTGCCAGCAGCCCTGAGGTCCACTATGGCTACACCTTC
NA,TRBV5-1,TRBJ2-5,NA,CASSPGSYQETQYF,TGCGCCAGCAGCCCGGGATCGTACCAAGAGACCCAGTACTTC
TRBD2,TRBV6-1,TRBJ2-7,NA,CASSEASSGRSYEQYF,TGTGCCAGCAGTGAAGCTTCTAGCGGGAGGTCCTACGAGCAGTACTTC
NA,TRBV28,TRBJ1-4,NA,CASSAGAISNEKLFF,TGTGCCAGCAGCGCAGGGGCCATCTCTAATGAAAAACTGTTTTTT
NA,TRBV4-2,TRBJ2-7,once,CASQGPMPEQYF,TGTGCCAGCCAGGGCCCCATGCCTGAGCAGTACTTC
TRBD1,TRBV7-2,TRBJ1-4,NA,CASSLGRGLINEKLFF,TGTGCCAGCAGCTTGGGCAGGGGGCTAATTAATGAAAAACTGTTTTTT
NA,TRBV5-4,TRBJ1-1,NA,CASSLDRMNTEAFF,TGTGCCAGCAGCTTGGACAGAATGAACACTGAAGCTTTCTTT
TRBD1,TRBV2,TRBJ2-5,NA,CASTVTGGVFETQYF,TGTGCCAGCACTGTGACAGGGGGCGTTTTTGAGACCCAGTACTTC
TRBD2,TRBV7-2,TRBJ2-1,few,CASRVTSGPNNEQFF,TGTGCCAGCAGGGTAACTAGCGGGCCCAACAATGAGCAGTTCTTC
TRBD1,TRBV2,TRBJ1-2,NA,CASNDRQGDYGYTF,TGTGCCAGCAACGATAGACAGGGAGACTATGGCTACACCTTC
NA,TRBV2,TRBJ1-4,once,CASSPTATNEKLFF,TGTGCCAGCAGTCCCACTGCCACTAATGAAAAACTGTTTTTT
TRBD1,TRBV7-8,TRBJ1-5,NA,CASSKPRTGPYSNQPQHF,TGTGCCAGCAGCAAGCCCCGGACAGGCCCGTATAGCAATCAGCCCCAGCATTTT
NA,TRBV7-6,TRBJ2-7,NA,CASSLGTLTGEQYF,TGTGCCAGCAGCTTAGGGACCTTGACGGGAGAGCAGTACTTC
NA,TRBV11-2,TRBJ2-7,once,CASSPPGGTYEQYF,TGTGCCAGCAGCCCACCGGGGGGCACCTACGAGCAGTACTTC
NA,TRBV29-1,TRBJ2-3,few,CSVRGRQGGSDTQYF,TGCAGCGTGAGGGGTAGACAGGGAGGCTCAGATACGCAGTATTTT
NA,TRBV2,TRBJ1-5,few,CASSESGDSNQPQHF,TGTGCCAGCAGTGAAAGTGGAGATAGCAATCAGCCCCAGCATTTT
NA,TRBV30,TRBJ2-2,few,CAWTSRSGYTGELFF,TGTGCCTGGACCTCGCGTTCAGGATACACCGGGGAGCTGTTTTTT
TRBD1,TRBV28,TRBJ1-1,few,CASNPPGTATEAFF,TGTGCCAGCAATCCACCCGGGACAGCCACTGAAGCTTTCTTT
TRBD2,TRBV27,TRBJ2-2,NA,CASNPFSGGRGTGELFF,TGTGCCAGCAATCCATTTAGCGGGGGTAGGGGCACCGGGGAGCTGTTTTTT
NA,TRBV10-1,TRBJ1-2,NA,CASSESTGYGYTF,TGCGCCAGCAGTGAGTCGACAGGCTATGGCTACACCTTC
TRBD1,TRBV5-4,TRBJ1-5,NA,CASSDRGKQPQHF,TGTGCCAGCAGCGACAGGGGGAAGCAGCCCCAGCATTTT
NA,TRBV2,TRBJ2-7,NA,CASSPAAYDEQYF,TGTGCCAGCAGTCCAGCGGCATACGACGAGCAGTACTTC
NA,TRBV2,TRBJ2-3,NA,CASSTHPTLEDTQYF,TGTGCCAGCAGTACCCACCCTACCTTAGAGGATACGCAGTATTTT
TRBD2,TRBV7-8,TRBJ2-7,NA,CASSPAGGSSRVNEQYF,TGTGCCAGCAGCCCAGCGGGAGGAAGCTCTCGGGTCAACGAGCAGTACTTC